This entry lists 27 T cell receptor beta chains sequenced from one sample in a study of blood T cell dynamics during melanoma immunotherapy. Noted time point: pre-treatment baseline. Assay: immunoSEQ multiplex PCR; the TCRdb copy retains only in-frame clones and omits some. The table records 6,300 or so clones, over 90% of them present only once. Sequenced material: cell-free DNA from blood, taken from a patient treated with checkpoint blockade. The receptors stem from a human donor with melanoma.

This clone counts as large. The CDR3 nucleotides read TGTGCCAGCAGTCACCGGGACTCAGGGAGGGCGAACACTGAAGCTTTCTTT. Amino acid sequence: CASSHRDSGRANTEAFF. V gene TRBV28 combines with J gene TRBJ1-1; a possible D gene is TRBD1 (5 bases). Germline V gene lookup returns CDR1 MDHEN and CDR2 SYDVKM. Trimming took 5 bases from V and 1 from J, leaving 20 bases between them. This CDR3 spans 17 amino acids. The full variable domain, in which reference TRBV28 and TRBJ1-1 provide the parts outside the CDR3, is DVKVTQSSRYLVKRTGEKVFLECVQDMDHENMFWYRQDPGLGLRLIYFSYDVKMKEKGDIPEGYSVSREKKERFSLILESASTNQTSMYLCASSHRDSGRANTEAFFGQGTRLTVV.

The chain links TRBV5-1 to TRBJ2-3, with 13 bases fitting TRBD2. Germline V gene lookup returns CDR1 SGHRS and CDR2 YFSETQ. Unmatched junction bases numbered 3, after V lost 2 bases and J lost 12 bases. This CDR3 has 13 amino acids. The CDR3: CASSFGLAGEQYF. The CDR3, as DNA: TGCGCCAGCAGCTTCGGACTAGCGGGAGAACAGTATTTT.

The CDR3 DNA reads TGCGCCAGCAGCCCAGCCCCCGGGGTTGCCTACGAGCAGTACTTC. Translation: CASSPAPGVAYEQYF. The chain carries TRBV5-1 and TRBJ2-7, with D perhaps matching TRBD2 (5 bases). Trimming removed 4 bases at V and 2 bases at J, with 16 bases between. The germline V gene has CDR1 SGHRS and CDR2 YFSETQ. The CDR3 is made up of 15 amino acids.

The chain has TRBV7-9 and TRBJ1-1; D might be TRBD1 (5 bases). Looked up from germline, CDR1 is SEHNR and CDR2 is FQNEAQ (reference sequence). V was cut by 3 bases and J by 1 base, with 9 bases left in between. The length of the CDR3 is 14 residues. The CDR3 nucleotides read TGTGCCAGCAGCTTTCCGGGGCCGAACACTGAAGCTTTCTTT. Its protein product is CASSFPGPNTEAFF.

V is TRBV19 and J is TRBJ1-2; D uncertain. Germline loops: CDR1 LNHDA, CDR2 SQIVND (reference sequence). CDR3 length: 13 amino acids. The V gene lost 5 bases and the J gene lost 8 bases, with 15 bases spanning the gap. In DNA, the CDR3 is TGTGCCAGTAGTGGTATTGACCGATCCGGCTACACCTTC. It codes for CASSGIDRSGYTF.

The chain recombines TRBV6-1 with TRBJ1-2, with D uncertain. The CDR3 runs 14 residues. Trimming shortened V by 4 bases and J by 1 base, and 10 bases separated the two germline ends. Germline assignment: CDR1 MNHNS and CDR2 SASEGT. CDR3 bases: TGTGCCAGCAGTGCCCCTGGGAGTAACTATGGCTACACCTTC. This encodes CASSAPGSNYGYTF.

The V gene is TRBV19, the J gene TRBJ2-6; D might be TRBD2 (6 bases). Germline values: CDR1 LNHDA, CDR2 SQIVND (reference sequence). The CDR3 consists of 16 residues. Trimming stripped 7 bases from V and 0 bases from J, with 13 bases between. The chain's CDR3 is CASNVIGGSGANVLTF. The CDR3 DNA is TGTGCCAGTAACGTCATCGGGGGCTCTGGGGCCAACGTCCTGACTTTC.

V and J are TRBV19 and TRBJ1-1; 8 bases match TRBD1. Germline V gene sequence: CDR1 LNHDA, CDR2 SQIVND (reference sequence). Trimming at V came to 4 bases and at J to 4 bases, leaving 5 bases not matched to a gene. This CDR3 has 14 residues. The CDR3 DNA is TGTGCCAGTAGTACCGAGACAGGGGTCACTGAAGCTTTCTTT. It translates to CASSTETGVTEAFF. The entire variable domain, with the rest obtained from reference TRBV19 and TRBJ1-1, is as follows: DGGITQSPKYLFRKEGQNVTLSCEQNLNHDAMYWYRQDPGQGLRLIYYSQIVNDFQKGDIAEGYSVSREKKESFPLTVTSAQKNPTAFYLCASSTETGVTEAFFGQGTRLTVV.

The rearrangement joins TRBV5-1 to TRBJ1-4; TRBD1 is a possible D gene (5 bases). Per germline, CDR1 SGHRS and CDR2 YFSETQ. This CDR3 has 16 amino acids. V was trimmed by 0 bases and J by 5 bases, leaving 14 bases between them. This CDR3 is CASSLEGTSGNEKLFF. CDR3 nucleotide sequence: TGCGCCAGCAGCTTGGAGGGGACTTCGGGGAATGAAAAACTGTTTTTT.

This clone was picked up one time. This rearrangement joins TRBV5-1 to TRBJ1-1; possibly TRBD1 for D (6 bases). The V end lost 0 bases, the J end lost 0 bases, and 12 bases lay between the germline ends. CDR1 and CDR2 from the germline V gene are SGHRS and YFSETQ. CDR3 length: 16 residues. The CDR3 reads CASSLAITGLNTEAFF. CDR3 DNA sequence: TGCGCCAGCAGCTTGGCTATTACAGGGTTGAACACTGAAGCTTTCTTT. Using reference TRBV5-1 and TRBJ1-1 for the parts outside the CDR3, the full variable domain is KAGVTQTPRYLIKTRGQQVTLSCSPISGHRSVSWYQQTPGQGLQFLFEYFSETQRNKGNFPGRFSGRQFSNSRSEMNVSTLELGDSALYLCASSLAITGLNTEAFFGQGTRLTVV.

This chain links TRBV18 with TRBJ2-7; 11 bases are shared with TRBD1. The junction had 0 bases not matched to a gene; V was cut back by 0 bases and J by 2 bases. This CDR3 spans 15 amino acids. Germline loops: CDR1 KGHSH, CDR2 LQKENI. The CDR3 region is CASSPPGQGAYEQYF. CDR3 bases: TGTGCCAGCTCACCACCGGGACAGGGGGCCTACGAGCAGTACTTC.

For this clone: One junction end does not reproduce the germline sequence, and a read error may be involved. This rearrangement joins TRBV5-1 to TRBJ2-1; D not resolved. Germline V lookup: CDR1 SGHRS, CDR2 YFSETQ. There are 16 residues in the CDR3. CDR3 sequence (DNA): TGCGCCAGCAGCCCTCTCCAGGTGGGCTCCCACAATGAGCAGTTCTTC. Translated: CASSPLQVGSHNEQFF.

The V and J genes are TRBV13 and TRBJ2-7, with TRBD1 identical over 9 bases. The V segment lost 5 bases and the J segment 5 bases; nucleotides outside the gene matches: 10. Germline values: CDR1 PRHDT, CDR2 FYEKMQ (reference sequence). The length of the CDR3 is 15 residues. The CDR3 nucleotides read TGTGCCAGCAGCCCCGGGACAGGGACTACCCACGAGCAGTACTTC. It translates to CASSPGTGTTHEQYF.

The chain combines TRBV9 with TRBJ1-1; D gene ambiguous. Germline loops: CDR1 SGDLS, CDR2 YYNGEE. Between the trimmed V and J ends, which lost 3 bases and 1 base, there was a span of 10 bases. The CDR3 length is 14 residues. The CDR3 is CASSARLQNTEAFF. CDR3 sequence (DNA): TGTGCCAGCAGCGCCCGCTTGCAGAACACTGAAGCTTTCTTT.

CDR3 bases: TGTGCCAGCAGCCAGAGCCGGGAGACCCAGTACTTC. This encodes CASSQSRETQYF. This chain joins TRBV7-2 and TRBJ2-5; D gene uncertain. V was trimmed by 5 bases and J by 5 bases, leaving 9 bases between them. Germline CDR1 and CDR2: SGHTA and FQGNSA. This CDR3 is built from 12 residues.

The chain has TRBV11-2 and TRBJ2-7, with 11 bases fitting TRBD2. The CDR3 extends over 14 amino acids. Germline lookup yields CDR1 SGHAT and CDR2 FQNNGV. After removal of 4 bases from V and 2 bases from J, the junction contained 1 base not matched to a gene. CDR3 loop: CASSSGLAAYEQYF. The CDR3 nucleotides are TGTGCCAGCAGCTCGGGACTAGCGGCCTACGAGCAGTACTTC.

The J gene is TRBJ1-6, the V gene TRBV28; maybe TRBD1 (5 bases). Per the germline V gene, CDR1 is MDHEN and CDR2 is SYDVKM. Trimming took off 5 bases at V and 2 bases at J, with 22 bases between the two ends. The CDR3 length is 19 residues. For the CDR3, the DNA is TGTGCCAGCAGTCCGTCGGGGACTCCTTTAGGCGCCTATAATTCACCCCTCCACTTT. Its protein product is CASSPSGTPLGAYNSPLHF.

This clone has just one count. Here the CDR3 DNA reads TGTGCCAGCAGTGAAGCATTAGCAGCTACGCAGTATTTT. Its translation is CASSEALAATQYF. The gene calls are TRBV25-1 and TRBJ2-3; D not resolved. The CDR3 has 13 residues. V shed 2 bases and J shed 8 bases, with 11 bases lying between them. Germline V gene sequence: CDR1 MGHDK, CDR2 SYGVNS.

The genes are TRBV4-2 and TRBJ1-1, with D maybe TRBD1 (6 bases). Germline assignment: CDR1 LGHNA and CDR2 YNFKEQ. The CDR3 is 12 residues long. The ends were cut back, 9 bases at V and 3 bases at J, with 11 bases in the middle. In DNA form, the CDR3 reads TGTGCCAGTACCCAGGGGTACACTGAAGCTTTCTTT. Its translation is CASTQGYTEAFF.

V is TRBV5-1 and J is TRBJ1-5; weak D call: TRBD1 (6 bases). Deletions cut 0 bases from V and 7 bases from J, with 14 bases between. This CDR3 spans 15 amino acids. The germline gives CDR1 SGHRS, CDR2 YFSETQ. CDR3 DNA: TGCGCCAGCAGCTTGGTACCGGGGGGCGGACAGCCCCAGCATTTT. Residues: CASSLVPGGGQPQHF.

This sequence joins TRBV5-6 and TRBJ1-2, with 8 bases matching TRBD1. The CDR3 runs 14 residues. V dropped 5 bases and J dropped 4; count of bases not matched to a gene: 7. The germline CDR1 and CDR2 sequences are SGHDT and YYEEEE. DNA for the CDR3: TGTGCCAGCAGTCCCGGACAGGGACGCTATGGCTACACCTTC. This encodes CASSPGQGRYGYTF.

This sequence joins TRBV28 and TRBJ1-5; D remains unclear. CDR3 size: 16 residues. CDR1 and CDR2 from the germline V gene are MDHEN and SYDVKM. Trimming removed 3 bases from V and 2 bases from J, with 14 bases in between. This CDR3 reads CASSLTRPIGNQPQHF. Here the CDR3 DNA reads TGTGCCAGCAGTTTGACCAGACCGATCGGCAATCAGCCCCAGCATTTT.

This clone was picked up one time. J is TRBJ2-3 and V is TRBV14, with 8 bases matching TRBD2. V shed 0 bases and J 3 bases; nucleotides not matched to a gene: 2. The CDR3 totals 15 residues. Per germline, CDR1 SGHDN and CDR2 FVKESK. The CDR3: CASSQEAGVTDTQYF. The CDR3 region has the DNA TGTGCCAGCAGCCAAGAAGCGGGAGTTACAGATACGCAGTATTTT.

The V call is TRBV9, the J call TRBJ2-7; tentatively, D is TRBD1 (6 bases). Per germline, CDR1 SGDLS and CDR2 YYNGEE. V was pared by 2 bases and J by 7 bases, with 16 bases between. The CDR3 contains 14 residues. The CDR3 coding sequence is TGTGCCAGCAGCGTTGTACAGGGACCCGGGGAGCAGTACTTC. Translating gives CASSVVQGPGEQYF.

The DNA of the CDR3 is TGTGCCAGTATGGGACAGCAAATCTACGAGCAGTACTTC. Encoded protein: CASMGQQIYEQYF. The V gene is TRBV28, the J gene TRBJ2-7; 7 positions agree with TRBD1. V dropped 9 bases and J dropped 3; count of bases not matched to a gene: 8. CDR3 size: 13 residues. In germline, CDR1 is MDHEN, CDR2 SYDVKM.

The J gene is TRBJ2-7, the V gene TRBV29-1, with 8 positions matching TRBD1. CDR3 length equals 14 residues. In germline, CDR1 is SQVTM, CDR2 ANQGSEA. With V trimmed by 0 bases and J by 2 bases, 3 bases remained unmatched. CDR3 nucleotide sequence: TGCAGCGTTGAAGAGACAGGGGTAACCTACGAGCAGTACTTC. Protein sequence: CSVEETGVTYEQYF.

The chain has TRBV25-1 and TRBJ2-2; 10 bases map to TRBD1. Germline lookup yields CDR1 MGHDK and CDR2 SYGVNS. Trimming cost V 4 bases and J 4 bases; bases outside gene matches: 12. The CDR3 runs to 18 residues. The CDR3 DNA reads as TGTGCCAGCAGTGCAATCCCGGGGGGACAGGGGCGCACCGGGGAGCTGTTTTTT. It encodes CASSAIPGGQGRTGELFF.